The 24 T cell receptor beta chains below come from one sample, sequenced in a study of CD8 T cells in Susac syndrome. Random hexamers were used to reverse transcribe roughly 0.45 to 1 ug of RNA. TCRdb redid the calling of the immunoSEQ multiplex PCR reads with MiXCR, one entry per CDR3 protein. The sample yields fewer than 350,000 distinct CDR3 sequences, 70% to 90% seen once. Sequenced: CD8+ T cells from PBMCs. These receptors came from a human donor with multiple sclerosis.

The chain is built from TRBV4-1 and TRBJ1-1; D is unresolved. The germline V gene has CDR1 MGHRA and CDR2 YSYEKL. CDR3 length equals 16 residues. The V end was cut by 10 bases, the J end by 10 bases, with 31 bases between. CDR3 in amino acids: CAIHTRQRPEMDRAFF. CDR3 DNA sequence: TGCGCCATCCACACGCGGCAGAGGCCCGAGATGGACCGAGCTTTCTTT.

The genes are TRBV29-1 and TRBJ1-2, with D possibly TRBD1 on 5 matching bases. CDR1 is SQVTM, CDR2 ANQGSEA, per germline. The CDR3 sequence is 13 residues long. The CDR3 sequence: CAASVQGVNGYTF. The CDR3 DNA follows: TGCGCGGCTTCGGTCCAGGGAGTTAATGGCTACACCTTC.

This CDR3 reads CASSTPRAGTWGGETQYF. In nucleotides, the CDR3 is TGTGCCAGCAGTACGCCACGAGCCGGGACCTGGGGGGGAGAGACCCAGTACTTC. This sequence joins TRBV28 and TRBJ2-5; 7 nucleotides match TRBD2. Trimming removed 5 bases from V and 4 bases from J; junction bases left unmatched: 19. Per germline, CDR1 MDHEN and CDR2 SYDVKM. This CDR3 has 18 residues.

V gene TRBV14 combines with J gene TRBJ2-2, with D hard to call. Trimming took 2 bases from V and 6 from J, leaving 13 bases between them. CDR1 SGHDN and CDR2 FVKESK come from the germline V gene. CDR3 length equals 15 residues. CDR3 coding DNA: TGTGCCAGCAGCCAATGGAGCCCTGGGCCCGGGGAGCTGTTTTTT. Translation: CASSQWSPGPGELFF.

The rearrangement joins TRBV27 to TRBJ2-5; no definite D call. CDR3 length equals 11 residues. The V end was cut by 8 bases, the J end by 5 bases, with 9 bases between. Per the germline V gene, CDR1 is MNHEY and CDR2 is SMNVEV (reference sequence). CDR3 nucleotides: TGTGCCAGCGGCCCCCAGGAGACCCAGTACTTC. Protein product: CASGPQETQYF.

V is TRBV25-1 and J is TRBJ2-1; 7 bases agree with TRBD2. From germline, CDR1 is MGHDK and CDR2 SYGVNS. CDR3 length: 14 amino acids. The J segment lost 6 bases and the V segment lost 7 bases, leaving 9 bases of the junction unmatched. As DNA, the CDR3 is TGTGCCAGCAACGACGGGACTACCCTCAATGAGCAGTTCTTC. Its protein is CASNDGTTLNEQFF.

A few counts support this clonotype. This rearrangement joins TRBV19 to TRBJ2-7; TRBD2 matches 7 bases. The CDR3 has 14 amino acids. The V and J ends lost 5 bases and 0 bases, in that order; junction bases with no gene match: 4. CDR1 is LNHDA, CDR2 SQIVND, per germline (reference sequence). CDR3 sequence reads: CASSPGTISYEQYF. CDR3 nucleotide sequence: TGTGCCAGTAGTCCCGGGACTATCTCCTACGAGCAGTACTTC. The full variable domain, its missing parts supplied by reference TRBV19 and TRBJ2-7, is DGGITQSPKYLFRKEGQNVTLSCEQNLNHDAMYWYRQDPGQGLRLIYYSQIVNDFQKGDIAEGYSVSREKKESFPLTVTSAQKNPTAFYLCASSPGTISYEQYFGPGTRLTVT.

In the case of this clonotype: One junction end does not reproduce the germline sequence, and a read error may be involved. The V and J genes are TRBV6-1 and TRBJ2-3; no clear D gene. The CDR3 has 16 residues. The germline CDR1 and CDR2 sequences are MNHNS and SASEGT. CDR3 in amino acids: CAISPSSFSGTDTQYF. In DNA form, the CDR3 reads TGTGCCATCAGTCCCTCCTCCTTCTCTGGCACAGATACGCAGTATTTT.

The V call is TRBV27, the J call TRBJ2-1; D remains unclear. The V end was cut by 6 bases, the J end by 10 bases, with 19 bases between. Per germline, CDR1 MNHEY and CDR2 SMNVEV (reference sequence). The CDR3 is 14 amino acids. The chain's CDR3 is CASSALPLHGEQFF. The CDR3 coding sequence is TGTGCCAGCAGCGCATTACCCTTACACGGCGAGCAGTTCTTC.

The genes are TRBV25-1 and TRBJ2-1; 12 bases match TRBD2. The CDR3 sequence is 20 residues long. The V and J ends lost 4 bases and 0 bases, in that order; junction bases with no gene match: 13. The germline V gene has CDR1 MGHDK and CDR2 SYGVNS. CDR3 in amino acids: CASSAETSGRSSSSYNEQFF. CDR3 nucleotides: TGTGCCAGCAGTGCGGAAACTAGCGGGAGGTCCTCAAGCTCCTACAATGAGCAGTTCTTC.

CDR3 amino acids: CASSPIREGLTTQYF. In nucleotides, the CDR3 is TGTGCCAGCAGCCCCATCCGGGAGGGCCTTACTACGCAGTATTTT. The chain is built from TRBV11-2 and TRBJ2-3; the match to TRBD2 covers 8 bases. CDR1 and CDR2 (germline): SGHAT, FQNNGV. The J segment lost 8 bases and the V segment lost 5 bases, leaving 12 bases of the junction unmatched. This CDR3 is 15 amino acids long.

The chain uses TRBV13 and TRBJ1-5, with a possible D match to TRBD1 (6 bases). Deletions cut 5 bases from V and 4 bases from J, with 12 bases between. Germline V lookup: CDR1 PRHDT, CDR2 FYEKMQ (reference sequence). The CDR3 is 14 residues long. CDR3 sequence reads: CASSLGTPNQPQHF. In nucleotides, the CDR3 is TGTGCCAGCAGCCTCGGGACACCGAATCAGCCCCAGCATTTT. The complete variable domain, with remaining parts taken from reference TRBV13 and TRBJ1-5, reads AAGVIQSPRHLIKEKRETATLKCYPIPRHDTVYWYQQGPGQDPQFLISFYEKMQSDKGSIPDRFSAQQFSDYHSELNMSSLELGDSALYFCASSLGTPNQPQHFGDGTRLSIL.

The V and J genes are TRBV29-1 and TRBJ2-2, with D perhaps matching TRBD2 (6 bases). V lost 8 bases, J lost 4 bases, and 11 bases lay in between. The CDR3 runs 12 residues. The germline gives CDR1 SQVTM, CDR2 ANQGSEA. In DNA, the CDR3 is TGCAGCATCCACGGGGGCACCGGGGAGCTGTTTTTT. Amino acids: CSIHGGTGELFF.

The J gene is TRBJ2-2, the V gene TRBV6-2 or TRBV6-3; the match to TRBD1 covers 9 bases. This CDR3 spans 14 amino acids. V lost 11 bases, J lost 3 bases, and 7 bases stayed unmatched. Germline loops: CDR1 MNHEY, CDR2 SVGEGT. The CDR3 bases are TGTGCCGGACGGACAGGGGCCTACACCGGGGAGCTGTTTTTT. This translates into CAGRTGAYTGELFF.

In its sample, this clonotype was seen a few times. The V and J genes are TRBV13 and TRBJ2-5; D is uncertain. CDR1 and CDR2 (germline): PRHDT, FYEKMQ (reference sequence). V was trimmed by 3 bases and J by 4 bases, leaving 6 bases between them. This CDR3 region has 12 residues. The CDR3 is CASSLVGETQYF. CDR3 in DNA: TGTGCCAGCAGCTTGGTCGGAGAGACCCAGTACTTC.

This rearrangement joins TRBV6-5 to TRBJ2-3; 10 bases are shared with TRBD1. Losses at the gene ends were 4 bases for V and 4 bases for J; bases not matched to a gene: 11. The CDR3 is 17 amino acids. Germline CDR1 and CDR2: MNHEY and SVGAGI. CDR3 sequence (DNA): TGTGCCAGCAGTTCCCCCGGCCAAGGACAGGGGGCAGATACGCAGTATTTT. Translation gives CASSSPGQGQGADTQYF.

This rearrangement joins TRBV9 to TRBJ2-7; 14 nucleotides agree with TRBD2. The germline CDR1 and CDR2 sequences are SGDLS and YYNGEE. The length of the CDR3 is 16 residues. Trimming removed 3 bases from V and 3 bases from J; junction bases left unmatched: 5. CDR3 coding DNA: TGTGCCAGCAGCGCCCGACTAGCGGGAGGGGTCTACGAGCAGTACTTC. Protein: CASSARLAGGVYEQYF.

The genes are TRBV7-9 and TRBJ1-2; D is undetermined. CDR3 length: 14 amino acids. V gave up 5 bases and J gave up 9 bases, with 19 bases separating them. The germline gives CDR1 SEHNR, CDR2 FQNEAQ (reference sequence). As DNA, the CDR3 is TGTGCCAGCAGCCCCCTAGGCCCTCGGGAGAGCTACACCTTC. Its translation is CASSPLGPRESYTF.

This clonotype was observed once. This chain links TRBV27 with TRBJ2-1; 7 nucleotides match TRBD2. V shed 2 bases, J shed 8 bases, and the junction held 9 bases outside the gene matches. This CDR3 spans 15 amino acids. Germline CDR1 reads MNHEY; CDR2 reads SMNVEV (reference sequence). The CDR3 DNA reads TGTGCCAGCAGTTTAATCGCGGGAGAGGGCGATGAGCAGTTCTTC. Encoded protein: CASSLIAGEGDEQFF.

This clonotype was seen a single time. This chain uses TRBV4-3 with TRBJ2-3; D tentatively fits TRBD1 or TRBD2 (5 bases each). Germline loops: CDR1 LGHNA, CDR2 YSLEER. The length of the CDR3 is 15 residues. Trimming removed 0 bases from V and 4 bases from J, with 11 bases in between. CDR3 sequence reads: CASSQDFEGPDTQYF. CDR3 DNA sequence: TGCGCCAGCAGCCAAGATTTCGAGGGGCCAGATACGCAGTATTTT.

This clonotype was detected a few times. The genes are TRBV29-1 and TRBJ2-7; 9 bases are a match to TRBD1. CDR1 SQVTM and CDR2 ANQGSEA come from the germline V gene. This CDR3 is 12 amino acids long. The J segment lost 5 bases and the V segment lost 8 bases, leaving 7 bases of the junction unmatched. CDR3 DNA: TGCAGCACGAGACAGGGGGGCCACGAGCAGTACTTC. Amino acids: CSTRQGGHEQYF.

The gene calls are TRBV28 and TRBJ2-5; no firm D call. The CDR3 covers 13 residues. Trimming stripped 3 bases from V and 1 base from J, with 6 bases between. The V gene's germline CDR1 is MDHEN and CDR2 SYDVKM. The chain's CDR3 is CASSFEVQETQYF. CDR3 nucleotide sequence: TGTGCCAGCAGTTTCGAAGTCCAAGAGACCCAGTACTTC.

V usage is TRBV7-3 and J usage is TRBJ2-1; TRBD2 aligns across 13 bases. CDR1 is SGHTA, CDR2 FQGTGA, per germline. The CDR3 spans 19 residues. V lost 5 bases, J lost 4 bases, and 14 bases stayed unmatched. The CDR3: CASSPRPETSGRTYNEQFF. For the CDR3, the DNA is TGTGCCAGCAGCCCGCGCCCGGAGACTAGCGGGAGGACTTACAATGAGCAGTTCTTC.

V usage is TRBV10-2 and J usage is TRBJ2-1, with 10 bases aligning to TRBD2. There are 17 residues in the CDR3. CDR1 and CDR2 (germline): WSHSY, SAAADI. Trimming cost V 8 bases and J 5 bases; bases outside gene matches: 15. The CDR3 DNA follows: TGCGCCAGCCGCGGTTGGGTCTGGACTAGCGGAAACAATGAGCAGTTCTTC. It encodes CASRGWVWTSGNNEQFF.